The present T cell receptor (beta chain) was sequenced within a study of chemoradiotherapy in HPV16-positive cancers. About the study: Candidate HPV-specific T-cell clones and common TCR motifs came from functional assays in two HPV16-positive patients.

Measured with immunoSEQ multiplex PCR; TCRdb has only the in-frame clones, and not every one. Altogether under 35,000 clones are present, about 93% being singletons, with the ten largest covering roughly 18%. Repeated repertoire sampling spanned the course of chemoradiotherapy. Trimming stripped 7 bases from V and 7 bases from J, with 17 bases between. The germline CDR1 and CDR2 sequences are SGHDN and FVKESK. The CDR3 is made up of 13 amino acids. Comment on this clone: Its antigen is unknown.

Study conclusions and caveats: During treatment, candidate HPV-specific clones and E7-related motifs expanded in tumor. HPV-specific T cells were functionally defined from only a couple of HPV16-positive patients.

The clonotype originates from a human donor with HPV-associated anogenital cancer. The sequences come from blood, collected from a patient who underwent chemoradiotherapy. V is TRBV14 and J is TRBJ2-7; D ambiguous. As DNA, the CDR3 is TGTGCCAGCAATATGAGGTATAGTTTGGAGCAGTACTTC. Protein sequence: CASNMRYSLEQYF.